This T cell receptor beta chain was sequenced in a study of blood T cell repertoires in COVID-19. Source study methods: Reference gene primer amplification in the assay estimated nucleated cell counts. TCRdb keeps only in-frame clones here, not all; method: immunoSEQ multiplex PCR. Clonal size and the V and J genes are those of that table, whereas D and trimming came from the DNA. The sample includes some 150,000 clones, 80% to 90% of them seen just once. V lost 2 bases to trimming and J lost 5 bases, with 10 bases between them. The CDR3 sequence is 15 residues long. The germline V gene has CDR1 LGHDT and CDR2 YNNKEL (reference sequence).

The chain employs TRBV3-1 (or the pseudogene TRBV3-2) and TRBJ1-6; unclear D gene. The material sequenced was peripheral blood. The sequence was obtained from a man aged 65 to 85 with acute or convalescent COVID-19. The CDR3 coding sequence is TGTGCCAGCAGCCAATATGGGAGCGATAATTCACCCCTCCACTTT. It specifies CASSQYGSDNSPLHF.